This TCR beta chain was profiled in a study of blood T cells in healthy people across ages (dated by TCRdb to between 2015 and 2016). As for the study more broadly: In model experiments, roughly one uniquely barcoded TCR beta cDNA molecule per two T cells was captured by template switching. Using deep sequencing normalized with unique cDNA molecular identifiers, the study measured how TCR beta repertoire diversity changes with age. Donors were grouped into four age groups: young (average roughly 17 years), middle-aged (under 40), aged (around 60) and long-lived (roughly 80). To avoid experimental bias, donors of different ages were distributed randomly across sequencing lanes. The study analyzed two additional independent replicas of 1 million unique cDNA reads from the same blood draw for two donors, one aged 18 to 30 and one aged 80 or older.

The paper as a whole reports these results and caveats: Observed TCR beta diversity correlated strongly with the percentage of naive T cells measured by flow cytometry. Estimates of total diversity based on one million sequenced T cells were considered lower bounds and underestimates. Observed TCR beta diversity per million T cells fell roughly linearly with age, and a significant reduction was already apparent by age around 40. Because donor CMV infection status was unknown, age-related changes in expanded clonotypes were potentially confounded. Since profiling was done on bulk unsorted PBMCs, naive and antigen-experienced compartments could not be conclusively compared. Compared with the aged group, the long-lived group had more naive CD4+ T cells, fewer expanded clones and increased TCR diversity, a pattern suggesting age selection.

Libraries were prepared through 5' RACE. The instrument was an Illumina HiSeq 2500. The second PCR ran for roughly 7 to 12 cycles and used a J-beta primer mix along with a sample-barcoded 5' primer. A unique molecular identifier was introduced onto each TCR beta cDNA molecule by a template-switch 5' adaptor carrying 12 random nucleotides. Each sample yielded at least 3 million CDR3-containing paired-end reads. The Mint cDNA synthesis kit, primed by a TRBC-specific oligonucleotide, was used to synthesize first-strand cDNA from all RNA. Following uracil-DNA glycosylase treatment, all cDNA underwent a first 18-cycle PCR with the universal primers M1SS and BC2_uni_R. Per the source publication's procedure: For normalization, 1 million high-quality reads, each with a distinct molecular identifier, were randomly selected from each sample. Reads sharing molecular identifiers were discarded rather than binned into consensus sequences. MiTCR, set to a Q25 quality threshold and the strictest error-elimination algorithm, was used for CDR3 identification, clonotype clustering and error correction. A nonparametric unseen species model with Euler transformation was used to estimate a lower bound on total TCR beta diversity. TCRdb ran its own pipeline on the public reads, namely fastp trimming at Q25 and MiXCR clone calling, and kept in-frame beta chains. Identical CDR3 proteins give one entry, which carries the most common genes and DNA. The V and J calls shown here were made by TCRdb, not taken from the authors' results. This sample holds 700,000 to 900,000 distinct CDR3 sequences; roughly 50% were observed only once. The ten top clones hold approximately 40% of the sample.

The donors were some 39 Caucasian individuals from Russia, aged 6 to 90 years, who were systemically healthy. Roughly 9.5 milliliters of peripheral blood were drawn from each donor into EDTA-treated Vacutainer tubes. Ficoll-Paque density-gradient centrifugation was used to isolate PBMCs, with at least 6.5 million per sample. Trizol reagent was used to extract total RNA from the PBMCs, yielding at least 5.5 micrograms per sample. The percentages of naive CD45RAhigh/CD27high T cells were determined by flow cytometry on a PBMC aliquot from every donor. Regarding this clonotype: Its antigen is still unknown. No much larger clone exists at a distance of one base, and base qualities are not known.

The TCR comes from a man older than 75 in good health. The sample was blood.

The CDR3 is CASSPTTGSYNEQYF. The DNA is as follows: TGTGCCAGCAGCCCCACAACAGGGTCCTACAATGAGCAGTACTTC. The chain is assembled from TRBV6-5 and TRBJ2-5, and TRBD1 may be the D gene, going by 6 matching bases. V was cut back by 6 bases and J by 11 bases, leaving a gap of 25 bases between them. From the cysteine through the phenylalanine, the CDR3 covers 15 amino acids. Only the CDR3 part of the read is kept: 45 bases, read in frame from the first base. Based on the germline V gene, the CDR1 and CDR2 sequences are MNHEY and SVGAGI.